This T cell receptor beta chain was profiled in a study of shared T cell receptors in the human thymus. Unmatched junction bases numbered 13, after V lost 6 bases and J lost 3 bases. The CDR3 covers 17 residues. CDR1 and CDR2 from the germline V gene are SGHTA and FQGTGA. Here immunoSEQ multiplex PCR was the method, and the copy in TCRdb shows in-frame clones only, minus some. Of some 400,000 clones in the sample, around 93% were seen once. The source is a human donor. The V call is TRBV7-3, the J call TRBJ2-3; TRBD2 agrees at 9 bases. Sequencing was performed on thymocytes. CDR3 nucleotides: TGTGCCAGCAGATCCCAAGGAGGGAGCGGGAGGACAGATACGCAGTATTTT. Translation gives CASRSQGGSGRTDTQYF.